This T cell receptor beta chain derives from a study of blood T cell repertoires in COVID-19. Study-level information: Donors in the United States, Italy and Spain gave samples during acute or convalescent COVID-19.

V was cut by 4 bases and J by 4 bases, with 13 bases left in between. CDR3 length: 14 amino acids. The germline CDR1 and CDR2 sequences are LGHDT and YNNKEL (reference sequence). Study processing details: The assay estimated nucleated cells by amplifying reference gene primers. Sequencing was performed with immunoSEQ multiplex PCR; in TCRdb, only in-frame clones are kept and a portion is missing. The DNA gave D and trimming, while V, J and clone size come from that table. The table records 180,000 or so clones, about 80% of them present only once. The sequence was collected from a man in his forties who had recovered from COVID-19. The chain joins TRBV3-1 (or the pseudogene TRBV3-2) to TRBJ1-2; tentatively, D is TRBD1 (6 bases). The sample was PBMCs or T cells enriched from blood (not recorded which). The CDR3 DNA is TGTGCCAGCAGCCCACCGGGACAAATCTATGGCTACACCTTC. Translation gives CASSPPGQIYGYTF.